This T cell receptor (beta chain) emerged from a study of metastatic and nonmetastatic thyroid tumors. Study details: A comparison of repertoires was made across blood and tumor or nodule tissue from malignant and benign thyroid patients. Study conclusions and caveats: It was reported that TCR beta diversity was significantly higher in malignant thyroid tumors than benign nodules, in blood and tumor.

Authors' data handling: A distant-metastasis classifier for papillary thyroid cancer was built using CDR3 differences across clinicopathological groups. TCRdb re-analyzed the PCR reads through MiXCR. The V and J calls and clone size are TCRdb's, not the authors'. The sample holds 42,000 or so clones; approximately 17% are singletons and the top ten take roughly an eighth. Until they underwent thyroid surgery, no patient had received any treatment. This clone was recorded many times. Its antigen is as yet unknown. Deletions cut 5 bases from V and 1 base from J, with 20 bases between. This CDR3 region has 18 residues.

Sequencing was done on a sample of tumor tissue. V usage is TRBV12-3 or TRBV12-4 and J usage is TRBJ2-2, with D tentatively TRBD1 (6 bases). The receptor was derived from a female donor with papillary thyroid cancer or a benign thyroid nodule (not recorded which). Some clones in this sample may be carry-over from other donors' samples. The CDR3 is CASSTLPGTPRNTGELFF. The CDR3 DNA reads TGTGCCAGCAGTACTTTACCCGGGACACCGAGGAACACCGGGGAGCTGTTTTTT.